This is a list of T cell receptor beta chains from one sample in a study of T-cell reconstitution after alpha-beta-depleted transplantation in children. TCRdb recomputed calls from the PCR reads with MiXCR, one row per CDR3 protein. Here the sample spans around 76,000 distinct CDR3 sequences, about a sixth being singletons. Source: PBMCs, mostly from graft donor cells, taken 360 days after TCRalphabeta/CD19-depleted stem cell transplant. The receptors were gathered from a male patient between 2 and 15 years old who had a stem cell transplant for acute lymphoblastic leukemia, so the T cells may come from the graft donor. CDR3s include the opening cysteine and the closing phenylalanine or tryptophan. D genes are given only for firm matches. Not every row has a clone size; where given, it reads once, few, many or a size class.

D gene: .
V gene: TRBV5-1
J gene: TRBJ1-4
clone size: few
CDR3 protein: CASSPPGGTNNEKLFF
CDR3 DNA: TGCGCCAGCAGCCCCCCTGGTGGGACAAACAATGAAAAACTGTTTTTT

D gene: TRBD1
V gene: TRBV27
J gene: TRBJ2-7
clone size: few
CDR3 protein: CASSLIGQGVSGKQYF
CDR3 DNA: TGTGCCAGCAGTTTAATCGGACAGGGAGTGTCGGGGAAGCAGTACTTC

D gene: .
V gene: TRBV2
J gene: TRBJ2-1
clone size: .
CDR3 protein: CASSDWAFSSYNEQFF
CDR3 DNA: TGTGCCAGCAGTGATTGGGCGTTCAGCTCCTACAATGAGCAGTTCTTC

D gene: .
V gene: TRBV12-3/TRBV12-4
J gene: TRBJ1-5
clone size: few
CDR3 protein: CASSPGGNGNQPQHF
CDR3 DNA: TGTGCCAGCAGCCCCGGGGGGAATGGCAATCAGCCCCAGCATTTT

D gene: .
V gene: TRBV6-1
J gene: TRBJ2-3
clone size: .
CDR3 protein: CASSEAGGLGSTDTQYF
CDR3 DNA: TGTGCCAGCAGTGAAGCGGGAGGCCTCGGCTCCACAGATACGCAGTATTTT

D gene: TRBD2
V gene: TRBV3-1
J gene: TRBJ2-5
clone size: .
CDR3 protein: CASSQWTSGSQETQYF
CDR3 DNA: TGTGCCAGCAGCCAATGGACTAGCGGGAGCCAAGAGACCCAGTACTTC

D gene: TRBD2
V gene: TRBV3-1
J gene: TRBJ2-5
clone size: many
CDR3 protein: CASSQVHTGLAGTSQETQYF
CDR3 DNA: TGTGCCAGCAGCCAAGTCCATACCGGACTAGCGGGGACAAGCCAAGAGACCCAGTACTTC

D gene: .
V gene: TRBV7-8
J gene: TRBJ2-4
clone size: .
CDR3 protein: CASSLVPRGGLENIQYF
CDR3 DNA: TGTGCCAGCAGCTTAGTCCCGAGGGGTGGACTGGAAAACATTCAGTACTTC

D gene: .
V gene: TRBV25-1
J gene: TRBJ2-7
clone size: .
CDR3 protein: CASSGGEQYF
CDR3 DNA: TGTGCCAGCAGTGGTGGCGAGCAGTACTTC

D gene: TRBD2
V gene: TRBV4-2
J gene: TRBJ2-7
clone size: .
CDR3 protein: CASSQESGRGQYEQYF
CDR3 DNA: TGTGCCAGCAGCCAAGAGAGCGGGAGAGGACAATACGAGCAGTACTTC

D gene: TRBD1
V gene: TRBV10-3
J gene: TRBJ2-4
clone size: few
CDR3 protein: CAISELPTGNLAKNIQYF
CDR3 DNA: TGTGCCATCAGTGAGCTCCCGACAGGGAACTTGGCCAAAAACATTCAGTACTTC

D gene: .
V gene: TRBV7-9
J gene: TRBJ1-1
clone size: few
CDR3 protein: CASSLSLNTEAFF
CDR3 DNA: TGTGCCAGCAGCTTAAGCTTGAACACTGAAGCTTTCTTT

D gene: .
V gene: TRBV10-1
J gene: TRBJ2-2
clone size: few
CDR3 protein: CASSEPLGRKENTGELFF
CDR3 DNA: TGCGCCAGCAGTGAGCCTCTTGGGCGGAAGGAGAACACCGGGGAGCTGTTTTTT

D gene: TRBD2
V gene: TRBV20-1
J gene: TRBJ2-1
clone size: .
CDR3 protein: CSAGAGARSYNEQFF
CDR3 DNA: TGCAGTGCGGGAGCGGGAGCCCGCTCCTACAATGAGCAGTTCTTC

D gene: .
V gene: TRBV7-9
J gene: TRBJ2-1
clone size: few
CDR3 protein: CASSLDEQFF
CDR3 DNA: TGTGCCAGCAGCTTAGATGAGCAGTTCTTC

D gene: TRBD1
V gene: TRBV28
J gene: TRBJ1-4
clone size: few
CDR3 protein: CASSLTGYGNEKLFF
CDR3 DNA: TGTGCCAGCAGTCTGACAGGGTACGGTAATGAAAAACTGTTTTTT

D gene: TRBD1
V gene: TRBV7-9
J gene: TRBJ2-3
clone size: .
CDR3 protein: CASGTGQDTQYF
CDR3 DNA: TGTGCCAGTGGGACAGGGCAGGATACGCAGTATTTT

D gene: .
V gene: TRBV11-2
J gene: TRBJ2-3
clone size: .
CDR3 protein: CASSLPFPRGYYISTDTQYF
CDR3 DNA: TGTGCCAGCAGCTTACCCTTTCCCCGTGGGTACTATATTAGCACAGATACGCAGTATTTT

D gene: .
V gene: TRBV4-1
J gene: TRBJ1-3
clone size: few
CDR3 protein: CASSPPGQQSSGNTIYF
CDR3 DNA: TGCGCCAGCAGCCCCCCTGGACAGCAGAGCTCTGGAAACACCATATATTTT

D gene: .
V gene: TRBV10-3
J gene: TRBJ2-3
clone size: .
CDR3 protein: CAIRTGATFSTDTQYF
CDR3 DNA: TGTGCCATCAGGACGGGAGCCACCTTTAGCACAGATACGCAGTATTTT

D gene: .
V gene: TRBV5-1
J gene: TRBJ2-7
clone size: .
CDR3 protein: CASSLRAGISYEQYF
CDR3 DNA: TGCGCCAGCAGCTTGAGGGCGGGCATCTCCTACGAGCAGTACTTC

D gene: .
V gene: TRBV12-3/TRBV12-4
J gene: TRBJ2-1
clone size: few
CDR3 protein: CASSLSPRGGEQFF
CDR3 DNA: TGTGCCAGCAGTTTAAGCCCCAGGGGTGGTGAGCAGTTCTTC

D gene: TRBD1
V gene: TRBV5-1
J gene: TRBJ2-5
clone size: many
CDR3 protein: CASSLSRTGPETQYF
CDR3 DNA: TGCGCCAGCAGCTTGTCCAGGACAGGTCCGGAGACCCAGTACTTC

D gene: TRBD2
V gene: TRBV5-1
J gene: TRBJ2-1
clone size: few
CDR3 protein: CASSEDYSKTSGFYNEQFF
CDR3 DNA: TGCGCCAGCAGCGAGGACTATAGCAAGACTAGCGGGTTCTACAATGAGCAGTTCTTC

D gene: TRBD2
V gene: TRBV3-1
J gene: TRBJ2-1
clone size: few
CDR3 protein: CASSQGRGSEQFF
CDR3 DNA: TGTGCCAGCAGCCAAGGGCGGGGGAGTGAGCAGTTCTTC

D gene: .
V gene: TRBV24-1
J gene: TRBJ2-3
clone size: .
CDR3 protein: CATSDLPGWETDTQYF
CDR3 DNA: TGTGCCACCAGTGATTTGCCTGGGTGGGAGACAGATACGCAGTATTTT

D gene: .
V gene: TRBV7-9
J gene: TRBJ2-5
clone size: few
CDR3 protein: CASSSQGQPQETQYF
CDR3 DNA: TGTGCCAGCAGCTCCCAGGGACAACCTCAAGAGACCCAGTACTTC

D gene: .
V gene: TRBV19
J gene: TRBJ2-7
clone size: few
CDR3 protein: CASSPVAGVEQYF
CDR3 DNA: TGTGCCAGTAGTCCGGTGGCAGGGGTCGAGCAGTACTTC

D gene: .
V gene: TRBV5-1
J gene: TRBJ2-7
clone size: .
CDR3 protein: CASSSDNSYEQYF
CDR3 DNA: TGCGCCAGCAGCTCGGACAACTCCTACGAGCAGTACTTC

D gene: TRBD1
V gene: TRBV10-3
J gene: TRBJ1-2
clone size: .
CDR3 protein: CAISGPGTGANYGYTF
CDR3 DNA: TGTGCCATCAGTGGTCCCGGGACAGGAGCTAACTATGGCTACACCTTC

D gene: .
V gene: TRBV7-9
J gene: TRBJ2-1
clone size: few
CDR3 protein: CASSLKRAAYNEQFF
CDR3 DNA: TGTGCCAGCAGCTTAAAGCGGGCCGCATACAATGAGCAGTTCTTC

D gene: .
V gene: TRBV12-3/TRBV12-4
J gene: TRBJ2-7
clone size: few
CDR3 protein: CASSLVGGPRDEQYF
CDR3 DNA: TGTGCCAGCAGTTTAGTGGGTGGGCCTAGGGACGAGCAGTACTTC

D gene: .
V gene: TRBV10-1
J gene: TRBJ2-7
clone size: .
CDR3 protein: CASSLSRDPYEQYF
CDR3 DNA: TGCGCCAGCAGTCTGAGCAGGGACCCCTACGAGCAGTACTTC

D gene: .
V gene: TRBV29-1
J gene: TRBJ2-7
clone size: few
CDR3 protein: CSVEWAIGEQYF
CDR3 DNA: TGCAGCGTTGAATGGGCCATTGGCGAGCAGTACTTC

D gene: .
V gene: TRBV28
J gene: TRBJ2-7
clone size: many
CDR3 protein: CASSLLQGYEQYF
CDR3 DNA: TGTGCCAGCAGTTTATTACAGGGTTACGAGCAGTACTTC

D gene: TRBD1
V gene: TRBV3-1
J gene: TRBJ2-5
clone size: once
CDR3 protein: CASSQGQRKETQYF
CDR3 DNA: TGTGCCAGCAGCCAGGGACAGCGGAAAGAGACCCAGTACTTC

D gene: .
V gene: TRBV12-3/TRBV12-4
J gene: TRBJ2-1
clone size: .
CDR3 protein: CASSFGRAYNEQFF
CDR3 DNA: TGTGCCAGCAGTTTTGGCAGGGCCTACAATGAGCAGTTCTTC

D gene: .
V gene: TRBV27
J gene: TRBJ2-3
clone size: few
CDR3 protein: CASSFQGRDTQYF
CDR3 DNA: TGTGCCAGCAGTTTTCAGGGGAGAGATACGCAGTATTTT

D gene: .
V gene: TRBV27
J gene: TRBJ2-2
clone size: few
CDR3 protein: CATSLLGRNTGELFF
CDR3 DNA: TGTGCCACCTCGTTGCTTGGCAGGAACACCGGGGAGCTGTTTTTT

D gene: TRBD2
V gene: TRBV6-5
J gene: TRBJ2-1
clone size: many
CDR3 protein: CASSYLLGLAGNEQFF
CDR3 DNA: TGTGCCAGCAGTTACCTACTAGGACTAGCGGGCAATGAGCAGTTCTTC

D gene: TRBD1
V gene: TRBV5-1
J gene: TRBJ1-5
clone size: many
CDR3 protein: CASSLGQGHQPQHF
CDR3 DNA: TGCGCCAGCAGCTTGGGACAGGGTCACCAGCCCCAGCATTTT

D gene: .
V gene: TRBV5-5
J gene: TRBJ2-5
clone size: .
CDR3 protein: CASSLHLDGSRETQYF
CDR3 DNA: TGTGCCAGCAGCTTGCACCTTGACGGATCTCGGGAGACCCAGTACTTC

D gene: TRBD2
V gene: TRBV4-1
J gene: TRBJ2-3
clone size: .
CDR3 protein: CASSPTTSGGKDTQYF
CDR3 DNA: TGCGCCAGCAGCCCCACGACTAGCGGGGGTAAAGATACGCAGTATTTT

D gene: .
V gene: TRBV14
J gene: TRBJ2-3
clone size: .
CDR3 protein: CASSQGITRTDTQYF
CDR3 DNA: TGTGCCAGCAGCCAAGGTATCACCCGCACAGATACGCAGTATTTT

D gene: TRBD2
V gene: TRBV11-1
J gene: TRBJ2-1
clone size: .
CDR3 protein: CASSPLGGSLTVEQFF
CDR3 DNA: TGTGCCAGCAGCCCACTCGGCGGGAGTTTAACAGTTGAGCAGTTCTTC

D gene: .
V gene: TRBV12-3/TRBV12-4
J gene: TRBJ2-6
clone size: few
CDR3 protein: CASSPENSGANVLTF
CDR3 DNA: TGTGCCAGCAGCCCAGAAAACTCTGGGGCCAACGTCCTGACTTTC

D gene: TRBD2
V gene: TRBV24-1
J gene: TRBJ2-3
clone size: .
CDR3 protein: CAPTSRTSGLAIDTQYF
CDR3 DNA: TGTGCCCCCACTTCGAGGACTAGCGGGTTAGCAATAGATACGCAGTATTTT

D gene: TRBD2
V gene: TRBV12-3/TRBV12-4
J gene: TRBJ2-3
clone size: few
CDR3 protein: CASSFHGLAGGHTQYF
CDR3 DNA: TGTGCCAGCAGTTTCCATGGACTAGCGGGAGGGCATACGCAGTATTTT

D gene: TRBD1
V gene: TRBV9
J gene: TRBJ2-3
clone size: .
CDR3 protein: CASSGDRGRTHTQYF
CDR3 DNA: TGTGCCAGCAGCGGCGACAGGGGGCGAACCCATACGCAGTATTTT

D gene: .
V gene: TRBV29-1
J gene: TRBJ2-5
clone size: few
CDR3 protein: CSVEGGARSQYF
CDR3 DNA: TGCAGCGTTGAAGGTGGGGCCAGGTCCCAGTACTTC

D gene: .
V gene: TRBV11-2
J gene: TRBJ1-5
clone size: .
CDR3 protein: CASSLDQPQHF
CDR3 DNA: TGTGCCAGCAGCTTAGATCAGCCCCAGCATTTT